The source of this T cell receptor beta chain is a study of T cell responses to AZD1222 COVID-19 vaccine. Across the whole study: Second doses that came at about 4 or about 12 weeks were put together.

The CDR3 loop spans 19 amino acids. Trimming pared 6 bases from V and 6 bases from J, leaving 33 bases between. Looked up from germline, CDR1 is SGHDT and CDR2 is YYEEEE. Study results and limitations: Spike-specific TCR breadth and depth both grew after two AZD1222 doses.

Worth noting for this clone: Antigen unknown.

The assay was immunoSEQ multiplex PCR, and TCRdb's table has in-frame clones only and misses some. This table holds 150,000 to 200,000 clones, less than 90% found once. Source: peripheral blood, taken on day 0 of AZD1222 vaccination. This sequence was found in an adult in good health. J is TRBJ1-1 and V is TRBV5-6; D not resolved. The CDR3 spells CASTPTVEAGRRESAEAFF. In nucleotides, the CDR3 is TGTGCCAGCACCCCGACCGTGGAGGCAGGCCGCCGAGAGAGCGCTGAAGCTTTCTTT.